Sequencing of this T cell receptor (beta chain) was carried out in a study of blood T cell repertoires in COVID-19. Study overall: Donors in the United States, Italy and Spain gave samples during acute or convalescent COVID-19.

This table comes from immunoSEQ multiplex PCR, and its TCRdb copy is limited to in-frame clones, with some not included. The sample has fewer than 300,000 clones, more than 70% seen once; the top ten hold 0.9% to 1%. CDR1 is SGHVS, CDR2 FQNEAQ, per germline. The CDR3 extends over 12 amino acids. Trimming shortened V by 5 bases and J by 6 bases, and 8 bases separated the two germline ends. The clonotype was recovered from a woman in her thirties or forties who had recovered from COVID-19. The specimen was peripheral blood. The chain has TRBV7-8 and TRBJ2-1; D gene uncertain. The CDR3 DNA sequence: TGTGCCAGCAGCCCCCCGAGCAATGAGCAGTTCTTC. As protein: CASSPPSNEQFF.